The 27 T cell receptor beta chains below were found in one sample sequenced in a study of T cells after yellow fever vaccination. One entry per CDR3 protein, called by TCRdb with MiXCR from the 5' RACE reads. The table includes 120,000 or so distinct CDR3 sequences, 13% to 15% detected once. The material was CD8+ T cells sorted from PBMCs, obtained 5 days after the yellow fever booster vaccination. The origin of the receptors is a man younger than 35 who received the YFV17D yellow fever vaccine.

V is TRBV5-1 and J is TRBJ2-1, with 14 bases aligning to TRBD2. V was pared by 4 bases and J by 6 bases, with 6 bases of the junction left unmatched. The CDR3 sequence is 16 residues long. The germline V gene encodes CDR1 SGHRS and CDR2 YFSETQ. CDR3: CASSNTGTSGGNEQFF. The DNA for the CDR3 is TGCGCCAGCAGCAACACCGGGACTAGCGGGGGCAATGAGCAGTTCTTC.

The chain carries TRBV7-8 and TRBJ1-2, with 8 nucleotides matching TRBD1. In germline, CDR1 is SGHVS, CDR2 FQNEAQ. The CDR3 contains 15 residues. Trimming took 5 bases from V and 7 from J; bases not matched to a gene: 12. The CDR3, as DNA: TGTGCCAGCAGCACCCTAGGACAGGGTTCCGGTGGCTACACCTTC. This gives the protein CASSTLGQGSGGYTF. Full variable domain (remainder filled in from reference TRBV7-8 and TRBJ1-2): GAGVSQSPRYKVAKRGQDVALRCDPISGHVSLFWYQQALGQGPEFLTYFQNEAQLDKSGLPSDRFFAERPEGSVSTLKIQRTQQEDSAVYLCASSTLGQGSGGYTFGSGTRLTVV.

The rearrangement links TRBV7-6 to TRBJ1-2; 10 bases agree with TRBD1. From germline, CDR1 is SGHVS and CDR2 FNYEAQ. There are 16 residues in the CDR3. V lost 5 bases, J lost 0 bases, and 6 bases stayed unmatched. Here the CDR3 reads CASSAGTGASNYGYTF. CDR3 DNA: TGTGCCAGCAGCGCCGGGACAGGGGCATCTAACTATGGCTACACCTTC.

There are a few counts of this clonotype. This chain joins TRBV29-1 and TRBJ2-5; D remains ambiguous. V lost 5 bases and J lost 6, with 13 bases in between. Per germline, CDR1 SQVTM and CDR2 ANQGSEA. The CDR3 length is 12 residues. The CDR3, as DNA: TGCAGCGTTACCGGAGAGGTGAAGACCCAGTACTTC. As protein: CSVTGEVKTQYF.

The chain recombines TRBV6-5 with TRBJ1-6; D remains unclear. CDR3 length equals 14 residues. V lost 0 bases and J 7 bases, leaving 7 bases between the germline ends. Germline CDR1 MNHEY, CDR2 SVGAGI. CDR3 sequence: CASSYSRPNSPLHF. CDR3 bases: TGTGCCAGCAGTTACTCGAGGCCAAATTCACCCCTCCACTTT.

The gene calls are TRBV10-3 and TRBJ1-1; D not certain. The V gene lost 7 bases and the J gene lost 0 bases, with 12 bases spanning the gap. CDR1 is ENHRY, CDR2 SYGVKD, per germline. The CDR3 length is 14 residues. The CDR3 reads CAITMDGLNTEAFF. DNA of the CDR3: TGTGCCATCACCATGGACGGATTGAACACTGAAGCTTTCTTT.

The chain couples TRBV2 to TRBJ1-3, with D perhaps TRBD1 (6 bases). The V gene's germline CDR1 is SNHLY and CDR2 FYNNEI. The CDR3 is made up of 14 amino acids. V was clipped by 7 bases and J by 0 bases, with 10 bases between them. CDR3 DNA: TGTGCCAGCATTGGGGGCCACTCTGGAAACACCATATATTTT. Encoded protein: CASIGGHSGNTIYF.

The rearrangement joins TRBV20-1 to TRBJ2-3; 14 positions match TRBD2. V dropped 1 base and J dropped 1; count of bases not matched to a gene: 7. Germline V CDR1 and CDR2: DFQATT, SNEGSKA (reference sequence). The CDR3 contains 18 residues. CDR3 sequence: CSARVGTSGGQGTDTQYF. The CDR3 nucleotides are TGCAGTGCTAGAGTGGGGACTAGCGGGGGCCAGGGCACAGATACGCAGTATTTT.

This clonotype has just a few counts. In DNA form, the CDR3 reads TGTGCCAGCAGCTTGGCCGGGACAGAATTCTTTGCTGGCTACACCTTC. This encodes CASSLAGTEFFAGYTF. The genes are TRBV5-5 and TRBJ1-2; 7 positions match TRBD1. CDR1 and CDR2 from the germline V gene are SGHKS and YYEKEE (reference sequence). J was trimmed by 7 bases and V by 0 bases; bases with no gene match: 12. The CDR3 is 16 residues long.

The rearrangement uses TRBV9 and TRBJ2-1, with D unclear. Between the trimmed V and J ends, which lost 3 bases and 4 bases, there was a span of 17 bases. The germline V gene has CDR1 SGDLS and CDR2 YYNGEE. This CDR3 contains 16 residues. The CDR3 protein is CASSDRIRSTYNEQFF. The CDR3 coding sequence is TGTGCCAGCAGCGACCGCATCCGATCCACTTACAATGAGCAGTTCTTC. The entire variable domain, with the rest obtained from reference TRBV9 and TRBJ2-1, is as follows: DSGVTQTPKHLITATGQRVTLRCSPRSGDLSVYWYQQSLDQGLQFLIQYYNGEERAKGNILERFSAQQFPDLHSELNLSSLELGDSALYFCASSDRIRSTYNEQFFGPGTRLTVL.

This chain links TRBV4-1 with TRBJ2-3; tentatively, D is TRBD1 or TRBD2 (6 bases each). The CDR3 is 17 residues long. Germline CDR1 reads MGHRA; CDR2 reads YSYEKL. The V end lost 5 bases, the J end lost 2 bases, and 20 bases lay between the germline ends. The chain's CDR3 is CASSSWKTGALTDTQYF. The DNA of the CDR3 is TGCGCCAGCAGCTCATGGAAGACGGGGGCCCTCACAGATACGCAGTATTTT.

This clonotype occurred a few times. The genes are TRBV5-8 and TRBJ2-5, with unresolved D. Trimming stripped 2 bases from V and 3 bases from J, with 8 bases between. This CDR3 contains 13 residues. Germline lookup yields CDR1 SGHTS and CDR2 YDEGEE. CDR3 region: CASSFRGEETQYF. For the CDR3, the DNA is TGTGCCAGCAGCTTTCGTGGTGAAGAGACCCAGTACTTC.

This clonotype was counted once. This sequence joins TRBV6-5 and TRBJ2-1; tentatively, D is TRBD1 (7 bases). The germline CDR1 and CDR2 sequences are MNHEY and SVGAGI. The CDR3 contains 14 residues. V was trimmed by 6 bases and J by 9 bases, leaving 18 bases between them. The CDR3 sequence is CASRSAQGGAEQFF. CDR3 bases: TGTGCCAGCAGATCAGCCCAGGGGGGTGCTGAGCAGTTCTTC.

This clonotype was detected a few times. The chain couples TRBV20-1 to TRBJ2-3; TRBD2 is a possible D gene (5 bases). CDR1 and CDR2 from the germline V gene are DFQATT and SNEGSKA (reference sequence). Trimming shortened V by 2 bases and J by 3 bases, and 27 bases separated the two germline ends. CDR3 length equals 19 residues. CDR3 sequence: CSARSLARRAYSVTDTQYF. The CDR3 region has the DNA TGCAGTGCTAGAAGCCTAGCTCGTAGGGCGTATTCGGTGACAGATACGCAGTATTTT.

V usage is TRBV5-4 and J usage is TRBJ2-5; D not resolved. Germline V gene lookup returns CDR1 SGHNT and CDR2 YYREEE (reference sequence). The V end was cut by 6 bases, the J end by 4 bases, with 13 bases between. This CDR3 spans 13 amino acids. Written as DNA, the CDR3 is TGTGCCAGCATGGACCCGTTGACAGAGACCCAGTACTTC. As protein: CASMDPLTETQYF.

The chain has TRBV7-9 and TRBJ2-5; D ambiguous. Trimming took off 3 bases at V and 7 bases at J, with 21 bases between the two ends. This CDR3 region has 16 residues. Germline V lookup: CDR1 SEHNR, CDR2 FQNEAQ (reference sequence). CDR3 in DNA: TGTGCCAGCAGCTTGGGCGGCGCCTACCCAACGGCGACCCAGTACTTC. Translated: CASSLGGAYPTATQYF.

Worth noting for this clonotype: The junction departs from germline at one end; a sequencing error may be responsible. The chain is built from TRBV6-5 and TRBJ1-5, with 9 bases that match TRBD1. The CDR3 has 14 amino acids. The germline gives CDR1 MNHEY, CDR2 SVGAGI. The CDR3 region is CSSSQGQGDQPQHF. The CDR3, as DNA: TGTTCCAGCAGCCAGGGACAGGGAGATCAGCCCCAGCATTTT.

This clonotype was detected only a few times. The chain employs TRBV29-1 and TRBJ1-1; the D is unclear. The V and J ends lost 0 bases and 6 bases respectively, with 17 bases between them. The CDR3 has 15 residues. CDR1 SQVTM and CDR2 ANQGSEA come from the germline V gene. The CDR3 region has the DNA TGCAGCGTTGAAGAAGTAGGTGGGGTCCCATCTGAAGCTTTCTTT. It is translated as CSVEEVGGVPSEAFF.

Note on this clonotype: A junction end diverges from the germline sequence, so it may reflect a read error. The genes are TRBV7-3 and TRBJ2-3; D possibly uses TRBD1 or TRBD2 (7 bases each). The germline CDR1 and CDR2 sequences are SGHTA and FQGTGA. The CDR3 contains 16 residues. DNA for the CDR3: TGTGCCAGCAGATTAACAGGGGCGGGGGGCACAGATACGCAGTATTTT. This encodes CASRLTGAGGTDTQYF. The full variable domain, in which reference TRBV7-3 and TRBJ2-3 provide the parts outside the CDR3, is GAGVSQTPSNKVTEKGKYVELRCDPISGHTALYWYRQSLGQGPEFLIYFQGTGAADDSGLPNDRFFAVRPEGSVSTLKIQRTERGDSAVYLCASRLTGAGGTDTQYFGPGTRLTVL.

This chain connects TRBV5-6 to TRBJ2-1, with TRBD1 matching 12 bases. The CDR3 totals 16 residues. Unmatched junction bases numbered 11, after V lost 4 bases and J lost 9 bases. Germline V lookup: CDR1 SGHDT, CDR2 YYEEEE. CDR3 DNA: TGTGCCAGCAGCGGCGGGACAGGGGGCGCATGGAGTGAGCAGTTCTTC. This translates into CASSGGTGGAWSEQFF.

This clonotype has only a few counts. The CDR3 DNA is TGCGCCAGCAGCCATGCCGGTACCGGTTCACCCCTCCACTTT. It is translated as CASSHAGTGSPLHF. This chain links TRBV4-1 with TRBJ1-6, with no clear D. The V gene's germline CDR1 is MGHRA and CDR2 YSYEKL. This CDR3 has 14 residues. Trimming removed 3 bases at V and 9 bases at J, with 12 bases between.

This clonotype has a handful of counts. The V gene is TRBV5-4, the J gene TRBJ2-7; the D is unclear. This CDR3 has 13 amino acids. Trimming removed 4 bases from V and 3 bases from J, with 11 bases in between. Germline V gene sequence: CDR1 SGHNT, CDR2 YYREEE (reference sequence). The CDR3, as DNA: TGTGCCAGCAGCCAGGAGCTCGGCTACGAGCAGTACGTC. Its protein is CASSQELGYEQYV.

The chain couples TRBV4-2 to TRBJ2-1, with a weak D call TRBD2 (6 bases). CDR1 and CDR2 (germline): LGHNA, YNFKEQ. The CDR3 is 12 residues long. Between the trimmed V and J ends, which lost 4 bases and 10 bases, there was a span of 11 bases. The CDR3 DNA reads TGTGCCAGCAGCCCCCTCGGGAGAGAGCAGTTCTTC. This encodes CASSPLGREQFF.

V usage is TRBV6-5 and J usage is TRBJ1-1, with a possible D match to TRBD1 (5 bases). Germline V gene data show CDR1 as MNHEY and CDR2 as SVGAGI. V was clipped by 5 bases and J by 4 bases, with 11 bases between them. The CDR3 totals 13 residues. The CDR3 here is CASSETGLTEAFF. CDR3 DNA: TGTGCCAGCAGTGAAACAGGTCTCACTGAAGCTTTCTTT.

This chain connects TRBV4-2 to TRBJ1-2; unclear D gene. V lost 4 bases and J 3 bases, leaving 24 bases between the germline ends. Germline V gives CDR1 LGHNA, CDR2 YNFKEQ. This CDR3 has 18 amino acids. In DNA form, the CDR3 reads TGTGCCAGCAGCCCCTCACGAGGGTTGGAAGAATCCGACTATGGCTACACCTTC. Encoded protein: CASSPSRGLEESDYGYTF.

The chain joins TRBV5-5 to TRBJ2-3; D is uncertain. Between the trimmed V and J ends, which lost 4 bases and 4 bases, there was a span of 7 bases. Per the germline V gene, CDR1 is SGHKS and CDR2 is YYEKEE (reference sequence). CDR3 length: 12 residues. In DNA, the CDR3 is TGTGCCAGCAGCCTAACATCAGATACGCAGTATTTT. It codes for CASSLTSDTQYF. The whole variable domain, filled in from reference TRBV5-5 and TRBJ2-3, reads DAGVTQSPTHLIKTRGQQVTLRCSPISGHKSVSWYQQVLGQGPQFIFQYYEKEERGRGNFPDRFSARQFPNYSSELNVNALLLGDSALYLCASSLTSDTQYFGPGTRLTVL.

Only a few counts were recorded for this clonotype. The chain carries TRBV29-1 and TRBJ1-1; D is undetermined. The CDR3 sequence is 15 residues long. Germline V gives CDR1 SQVTM, CDR2 ANQGSEA. Trimming pared 6 bases from V and 3 bases from J, leaving 20 bases between. The CDR3 here is CSVQAAGWGDTEAFF. The DNA of the CDR3 is TGCAGCGTCCAGGCGGCGGGTTGGGGTGACACTGAAGCTTTCTTT.